The present T cell receptor (beta chain) was sequenced within a study of beta chain features in type 1 diabetes. Study at large: In age, gender and cell yields, patients were similar to healthy donors.

The V end lost 4 bases, the J end lost 3 bases, and 19 bases lay between the germline ends. CDR1 is ENHRY, CDR2 SYGVKD, per germline. The CDR3 has 16 amino acids. cDNA synthesis used the whole RNA isolate, giving expressed TCRB sequences. TCRdb's table, derived via immunoSEQ multiplex PCR, lists solely in-frame clones and lacks some. This table has tens of thousands of clones, under 60% appearing once. Broader study findings: The naive, central memory and Treg TCRB repertoires looked more alike in patients than they did in healthy donors. TCRB CDR3s were moderately but significantly shorter in Type 1 diabetes patients in all four CD4+ subsets.

This clone was counted a few times. Its specificity is not known. Cells sorted by CD45RO/CCR7/CD25/CD127/CD95/CD27 comprised CD4+ naive, central memory, regulatory and stem cell-like memory cells. The TCR comes from a woman in her 40s with type 1 diabetes. The chain couples TRBV10-3 to TRBJ2-7, with a weak D call TRBD1 (5 bases). The sequenced material came from Tregs from blood. The DNA of the CDR3 is TGTGCCATCAGTGGACCCTTCAGTCAGGGATACTACGAGCAGTACTTC. Amino acid sequence: CAISGPFSQGYYEQYF.